This T cell receptor (beta chain) originates from a study of T cell repertoires in cytomegalovirus infection. Study context: Selected CMV epitopes included recently identified HLA-C-restricted ones as well as well-studied HLA-B-restricted ones. Both CMV infection and a matching HLA type were indicated by public TCR beta signatures.

A single record per CDR3 protein comes from TCRdb applying MiXCR to the reads. The data contain about 150,000 distinct CDR3 sequences, about 32% of them singletons. Germline lookup yields CDR1 SEHNR and CDR2 FQNEAQ (reference sequence). Trimming took 11 bases from V and 2 from J; bases not matched to a gene: 8. The CDR3 sequence is 14 residues long. Broader study findings: There were HLA-C-restricted CMV-specific TCR beta clonotypes dominating the ex vivo response.

This clonotype was detected many times. Its matching antigen is unknown. The rearrangement joins TRBV7-9 to TRBJ2-1, with 8 bases that match TRBD2. The input for sequencing was CD8+ T cells from cultured PBMCs, taken from culture after CMV antigen stimulation. This sequence originates from a human donor in good health (CMV status not recorded). Some clones in this sample may be carry-over from other donors' samples. DNA of the CDR3: TGTGCCCTCCCGGCGGGGGGCGCCTACAATGAGCAGTTCTTC. Residues: CALPAGGAYNEQFF.